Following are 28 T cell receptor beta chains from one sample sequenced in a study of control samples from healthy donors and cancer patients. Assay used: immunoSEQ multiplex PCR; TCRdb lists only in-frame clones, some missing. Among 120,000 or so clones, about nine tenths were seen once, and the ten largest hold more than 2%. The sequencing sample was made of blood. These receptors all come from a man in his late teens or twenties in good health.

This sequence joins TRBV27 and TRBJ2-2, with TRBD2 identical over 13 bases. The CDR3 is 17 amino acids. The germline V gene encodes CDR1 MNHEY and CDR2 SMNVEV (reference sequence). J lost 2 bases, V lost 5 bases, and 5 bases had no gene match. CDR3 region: CASSARLAGGNTGELFF. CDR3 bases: TGTGCCAGCAGTGCCCGACTAGCGGGGGGAAACACCGGGGAGCTGTTTTTT.

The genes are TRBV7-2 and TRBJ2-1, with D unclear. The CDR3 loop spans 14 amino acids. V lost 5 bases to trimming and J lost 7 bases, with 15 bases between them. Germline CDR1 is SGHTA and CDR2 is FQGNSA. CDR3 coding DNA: TGTGCCAGCAGCCTTAGTAGGGCTCGGAATGAGCAGTTCTTC. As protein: CASSLSRARNEQFF.

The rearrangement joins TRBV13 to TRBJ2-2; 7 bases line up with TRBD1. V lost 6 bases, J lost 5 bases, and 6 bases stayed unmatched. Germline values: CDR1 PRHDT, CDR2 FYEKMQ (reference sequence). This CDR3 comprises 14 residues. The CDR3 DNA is TGTGCCAGCAGAGGGACAGATGGAACCGGGGAGCTGTTTTTT. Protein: CASRGTDGTGELFF.

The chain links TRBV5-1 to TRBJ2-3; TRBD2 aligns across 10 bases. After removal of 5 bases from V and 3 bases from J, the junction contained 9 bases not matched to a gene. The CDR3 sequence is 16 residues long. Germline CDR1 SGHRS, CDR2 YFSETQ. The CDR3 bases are TGCGCCAGCAGGCCCCCTAGCGGGGGACGGACAGATACGCAGTATTTT. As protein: CASRPPSGGRTDTQYF.

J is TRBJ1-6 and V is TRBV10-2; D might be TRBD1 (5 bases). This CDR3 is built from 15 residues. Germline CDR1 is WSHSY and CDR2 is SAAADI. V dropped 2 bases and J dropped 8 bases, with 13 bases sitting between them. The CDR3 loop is CASSEGGAGHSPLHF. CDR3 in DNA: TGCGCCAGCAGTGAGGGCGGGGCAGGGCATTCACCCCTCCACTTT.

The CDR3 bases are TGTGCCAGCAGTCAGGACAGGACTAACGAGCAGTACTTC. As protein: CASSQDRTNEQYF. The genes are TRBV5-4 and TRBJ2-7; the D gene is possibly TRBD1 (7 bases). V lost 5 bases, J lost 5 bases, and 14 bases lay in between. Germline CDR1 SGHNT, CDR2 YYREEE (reference sequence). The CDR3 loop spans 13 amino acids.

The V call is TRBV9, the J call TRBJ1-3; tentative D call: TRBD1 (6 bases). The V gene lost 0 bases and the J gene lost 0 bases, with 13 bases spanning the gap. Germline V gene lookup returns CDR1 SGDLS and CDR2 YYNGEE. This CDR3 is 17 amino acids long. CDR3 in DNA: TGTGCCAGCAGCGTAGCGGACAGATTTCACTCTGGAAACACCATATATTTT. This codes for CASSVADRFHSGNTIYF.

CDR3 in amino acids: CASSLVGTGNGYTF. In nucleotides, the CDR3 is TGCGCCAGCAGCTTGGTGGGGACAGGGAATGGCTACACCTTC. The chain joins TRBV5-1 to TRBJ1-2; 9 nucleotides align to TRBD1. Germline CDR1 is SGHRS and CDR2 is YFSETQ. This CDR3 contains 14 residues. V lost 0 bases to trimming and J lost 6 bases; unmatched junction nucleotides: 3. Supplemented by reference TRBV5-1 and TRBJ1-2, the full variable domain reads KAGVTQTPRYLIKTRGQQVTLSCSPISGHRSVSWYQQTPGQGLQFLFEYFSETQRNKGNFPGRFSGRQFSNSRSEMNVSTLELGDSALYLCASSLVGTGNGYTFGSGTRLTVV.

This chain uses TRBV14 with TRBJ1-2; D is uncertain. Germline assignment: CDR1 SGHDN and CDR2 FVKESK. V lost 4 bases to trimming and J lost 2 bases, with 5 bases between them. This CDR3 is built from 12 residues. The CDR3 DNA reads TGTGCCAGCAGCCGGCAGAACTATGGCTACACCTTC. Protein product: CASSRQNYGYTF. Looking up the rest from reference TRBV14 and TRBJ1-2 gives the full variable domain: EAGVTQFPSHSVIEKGQTVTLRCDPISGHDNLYWYRRVMGKEIKFLLHFVKESKQDESGMPNNRFLAERTGGTYSTLKVQPAELEDSGVYFCASSRQNYGYTFGSGTRLTVV.

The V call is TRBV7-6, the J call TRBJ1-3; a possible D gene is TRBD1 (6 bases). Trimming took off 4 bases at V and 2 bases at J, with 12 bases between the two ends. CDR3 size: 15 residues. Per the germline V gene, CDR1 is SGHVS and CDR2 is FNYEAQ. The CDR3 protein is CASSSIGGTGNTIYF. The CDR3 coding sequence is TGTGCCAGCAGCTCTATAGGGGGAACTGGAAACACCATATATTTT.

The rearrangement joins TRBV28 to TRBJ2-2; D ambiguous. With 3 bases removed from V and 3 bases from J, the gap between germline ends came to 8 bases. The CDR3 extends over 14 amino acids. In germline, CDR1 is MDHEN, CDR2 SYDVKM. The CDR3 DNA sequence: TGTGCCAGCAGTTTTGTTCGTGACACCGGGGAGCTGTTTTTT. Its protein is CASSFVRDTGELFF.

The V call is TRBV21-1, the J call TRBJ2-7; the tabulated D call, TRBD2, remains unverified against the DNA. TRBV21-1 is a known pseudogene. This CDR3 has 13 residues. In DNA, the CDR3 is TGTGCCAGCAGCAGAGGGAGAGGACTTGGGCAGTACGTC. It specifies CASSRGRGLGQYV.

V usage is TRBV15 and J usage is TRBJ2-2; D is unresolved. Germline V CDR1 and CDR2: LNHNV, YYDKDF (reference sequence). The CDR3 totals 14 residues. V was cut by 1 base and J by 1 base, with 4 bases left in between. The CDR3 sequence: CATSRGQNTGELFF. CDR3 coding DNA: TGTGCCACCAGCAGAGGACAGAACACCGGGGAGCTGTTTTTT.

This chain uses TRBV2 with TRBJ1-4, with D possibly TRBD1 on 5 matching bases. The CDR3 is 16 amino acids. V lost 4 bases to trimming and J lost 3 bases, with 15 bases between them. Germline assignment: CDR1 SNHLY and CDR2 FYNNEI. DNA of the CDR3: TGTGCCAGCAGTGCCGTTCAGGGCGGGTCTAATGAAAAACTGTTTTTT. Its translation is CASSAVQGGSNEKLFF. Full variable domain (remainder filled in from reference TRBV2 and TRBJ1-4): EPEVTQTPSHQVTQMGQEVILRCVPISNHLYFYWYRQILGQKVEFLVSFYNNEISEKSEIFDDQFSVERPDGSNFTLKIRSTKLEDSAMYFCASSAVQGGSNEKLFFGSGTQLSVL.

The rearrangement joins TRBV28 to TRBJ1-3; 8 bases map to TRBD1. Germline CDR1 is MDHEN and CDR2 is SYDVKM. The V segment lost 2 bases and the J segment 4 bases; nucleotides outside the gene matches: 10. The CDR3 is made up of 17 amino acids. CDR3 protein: CASSLRSDRVIGNTIYF. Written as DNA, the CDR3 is TGTGCCAGCAGTTTAAGGTCGGACAGGGTAATCGGAAACACCATATATTTT.

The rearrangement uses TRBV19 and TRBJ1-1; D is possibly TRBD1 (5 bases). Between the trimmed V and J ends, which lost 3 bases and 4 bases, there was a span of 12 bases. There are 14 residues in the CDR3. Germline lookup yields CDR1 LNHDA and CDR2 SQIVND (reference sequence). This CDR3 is CASSIWGEGTEAFF. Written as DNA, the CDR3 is TGTGCCAGTAGTATCTGGGGCGAGGGCACTGAAGCTTTCTTT.

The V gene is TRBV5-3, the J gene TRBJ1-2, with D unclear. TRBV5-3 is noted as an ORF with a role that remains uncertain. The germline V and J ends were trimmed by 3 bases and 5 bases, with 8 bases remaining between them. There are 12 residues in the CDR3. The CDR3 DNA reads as TGTGCCAGAAGCTGGAGAGGGTATGGCTACACCTTC. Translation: CARSWRGYGYTF.

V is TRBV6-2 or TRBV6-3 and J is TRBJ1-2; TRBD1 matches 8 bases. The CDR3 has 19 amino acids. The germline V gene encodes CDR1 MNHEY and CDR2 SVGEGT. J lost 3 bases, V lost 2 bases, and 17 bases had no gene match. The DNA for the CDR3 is TGTGCCAGCAGTTACCAGGTGAAGGACAGGGAGGGTAAACACTATGGCTACACCTTC. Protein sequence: CASSYQVKDREGKHYGYTF.

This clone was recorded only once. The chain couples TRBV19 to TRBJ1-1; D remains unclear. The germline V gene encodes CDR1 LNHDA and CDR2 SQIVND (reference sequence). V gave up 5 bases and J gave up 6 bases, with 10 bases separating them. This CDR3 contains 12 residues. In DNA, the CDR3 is TGTGCCAGTAGTGCGCGGCTCGCTGAAGCTTTCTTT. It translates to CASSARLAEAFF.

The DNA of the CDR3 is TGTGCCAGCAGCCGGACTAGCGGGGCCCGAGAGCAGTTCTTC. This codes for CASSRTSGAREQFF. This rearrangement joins TRBV7-3 to TRBJ2-1; 12 bases map to TRBD2. This CDR3 is built from 14 residues. The V and J ends lost 5 bases and 10 bases, in that order; junction bases with no gene match: 6. Per germline, CDR1 SGHTA and CDR2 FQGTGA.

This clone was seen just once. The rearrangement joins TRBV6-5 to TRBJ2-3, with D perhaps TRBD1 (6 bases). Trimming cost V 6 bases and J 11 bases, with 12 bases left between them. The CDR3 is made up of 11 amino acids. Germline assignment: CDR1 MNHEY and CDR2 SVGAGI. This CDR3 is CASRLGQRQYF. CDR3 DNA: TGTGCCAGCAGACTCGGACAGAGGCAGTATTTT.

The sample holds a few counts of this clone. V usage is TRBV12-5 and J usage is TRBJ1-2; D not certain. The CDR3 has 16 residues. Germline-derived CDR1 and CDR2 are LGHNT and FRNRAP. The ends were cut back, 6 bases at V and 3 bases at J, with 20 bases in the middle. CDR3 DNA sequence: TGTGCTAGTGGATTCTCTGCGGGCCCTACGTACTATGGCTACACCTTC. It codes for CASGFSAGPTYYGYTF.

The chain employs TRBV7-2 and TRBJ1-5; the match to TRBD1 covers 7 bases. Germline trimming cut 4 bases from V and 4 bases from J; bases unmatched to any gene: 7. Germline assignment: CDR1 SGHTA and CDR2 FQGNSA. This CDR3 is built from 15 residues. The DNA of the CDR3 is TGTGCCAGCAGCTCAAGGGGGCCTTCTAATCAGCCCCAGCATTTT. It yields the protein CASSSRGPSNQPQHF.

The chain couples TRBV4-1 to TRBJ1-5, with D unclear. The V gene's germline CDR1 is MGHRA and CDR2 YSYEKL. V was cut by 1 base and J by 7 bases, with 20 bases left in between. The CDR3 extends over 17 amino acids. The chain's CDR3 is CASSQGFFGPVQQPQHF. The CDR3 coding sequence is TGCGCCAGCAGCCAAGGTTTTTTTGGCCCCGTTCAACAGCCCCAGCATTTT.

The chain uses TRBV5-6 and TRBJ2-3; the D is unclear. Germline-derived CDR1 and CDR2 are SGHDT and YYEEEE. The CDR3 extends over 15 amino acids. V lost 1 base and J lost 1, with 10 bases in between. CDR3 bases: TGTGCCAGCAGCTTGAAGGTTACTGGCACAGATACGCAGTATTTT. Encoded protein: CASSLKVTGTDTQYF.

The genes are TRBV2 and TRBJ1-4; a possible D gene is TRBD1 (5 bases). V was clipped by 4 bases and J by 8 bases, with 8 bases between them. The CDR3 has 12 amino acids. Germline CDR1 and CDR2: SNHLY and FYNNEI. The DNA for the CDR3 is TGTGCCAGCAGTGGGACAAGAGAAAAACTGTTTTTT. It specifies CASSGTREKLFF.

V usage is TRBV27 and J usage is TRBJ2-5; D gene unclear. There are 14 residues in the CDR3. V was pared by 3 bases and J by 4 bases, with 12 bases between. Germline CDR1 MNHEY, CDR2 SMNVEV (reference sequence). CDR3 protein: CASSFDVERETQYF. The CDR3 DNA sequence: TGTGCCAGCAGTTTTGATGTGGAGAGAGAGACCCAGTACTTC.

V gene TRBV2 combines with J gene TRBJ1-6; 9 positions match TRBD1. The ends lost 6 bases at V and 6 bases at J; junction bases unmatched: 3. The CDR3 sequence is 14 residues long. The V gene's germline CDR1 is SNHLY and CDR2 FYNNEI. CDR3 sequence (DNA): TGTGCCAGCAGCCGGGACAGGGCTAATTCACCCCTCCACTTT. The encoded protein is CASSRDRANSPLHF.